A single sample is the source of the 29 T cell receptor beta chains below, sequenced in a study of identical twins. TCRdb re-called the 5' RACE reads through MiXCR, storing one row per CDR3 protein. Here the sample spans about 660,000 distinct CDR3 sequences, roughly 8% being singletons. These data were also reused for a study on yellow fever vaccine responses in identical twins.

Sequencing was done on a sample of PBMCs. The receptors here all came from a woman aged 18-30 years in good health.

The chain joins TRBV15 to TRBJ2-4; D is unresolved. Looked up from germline, CDR1 is LNHNV and CDR2 is YYDKDF (reference sequence). The CDR3 totals 13 residues. V was clipped by 0 bases and J by 8 bases, with 8 bases between them. The CDR3 DNA follows: TGTGCCACCAGCAGAGATTCAAGAGACATTCAGTACTTC. Protein sequence: CATSRDSRDIQYF.

This clonotype has only a few counts. V gene TRBV4-1 combines with J gene TRBJ2-7; D is unresolved. The V end lost 0 bases, the J end lost 4 bases, and 10 bases lay between the germline ends. CDR1 and CDR2 (germline): MGHRA, YSYEKL. The CDR3 totals 14 residues. The CDR3 is CASSQDGQIYEQYF. The CDR3, as DNA: TGCGCCAGCAGCCAAGATGGGCAAATTTACGAGCAGTACTTC.

This chain connects TRBV29-1 to TRBJ2-2; TRBD1 might be the D (6 bases). CDR1 SQVTM and CDR2 ANQGSEA come from the germline V gene. The CDR3 runs 14 residues. V was clipped by 2 bases and J by 3 bases, with 10 bases between them. The CDR3 DNA is TGCAGCGTTGAACAGGGGACCCACACCGGGGAGCTGTTTTTT. It encodes CSVEQGTHTGELFF.

The gene calls are TRBV3-1 and TRBJ2-1, with 8 bases matching TRBD2. The germline V gene has CDR1 LGHDT and CDR2 YNNKEL (reference sequence). The trim removed 2 bases at V and 4 bases at J, leaving 13 bases unmatched. The CDR3 is 18 amino acids. In nucleotides, the CDR3 is TGTGCCAGCAGCCAAAGTGTTCTTCTGAGCGGGAGTTACAATGAGCAGTTCTTC. Encoded protein: CASSQSVLLSGSYNEQFF.

This clonotype was counted many times. The chain recombines TRBV6-1 with TRBJ2-7; D perhaps matches TRBD1 (5 bases). The CDR3 consists of 17 residues. V lost 3 bases to trimming and J lost 2 bases, with 20 bases between them. Germline V gene sequence: CDR1 MNHNS, CDR2 SASEGT. CDR3 amino acids: CASSEWRVDTTPYEQYF. CDR3 nucleotide sequence: TGTGCCAGCAGTGAGTGGCGCGTGGACACCACTCCCTACGAGCAGTACTTC.

This clonotype has a count of ten or more. This chain uses TRBV10-3 with TRBJ2-6; D remains unclear. The ends were cut back, 0 bases at V and 0 bases at J, with 9 bases in the middle. Germline V gives CDR1 ENHRY, CDR2 SYGVKD. This CDR3 is 17 amino acids long. This chain's CDR3 is CAISESTGSSGANVLTF. In DNA form, the CDR3 reads TGTGCCATCAGTGAGTCGACTGGGTCCTCTGGGGCCAACGTCCTGACTTTC.

This clonotype was counted many times. The chain is built from TRBV12-3 or TRBV12-4 and TRBJ2-7, with D perhaps TRBD2 (6 bases). V lost 6 bases and J lost 0, with 12 bases in between. This CDR3 contains 14 residues. The CDR3 is CASSISGDSYEQYF. Here the CDR3 DNA reads TGTGCCAGCAGCATTAGCGGCGACTCCTACGAGCAGTACTTC.

The V call is TRBV9, the J call TRBJ2-7; D ambiguous. Germline CDR1 SGDLS, CDR2 YYNGEE. The CDR3 has 13 residues. V was shortened by 0 bases and J by 2 bases, with 6 bases between the two germline ends. Written as DNA, the CDR3 is TGTGCCAGCAGCGTAGGAACAGCCTACGAGCAGTACTTC. Protein product: CASSVGTAYEQYF.

This clonotype was detected only a few times. The chain employs TRBV28 and TRBJ2-2; D tentatively reads TRBD1 or TRBD2 (5 bases each). CDR1 and CDR2 from the germline V gene are MDHEN and SYDVKM. The ends were cut back, 3 bases at V and 4 bases at J, with 12 bases in the middle. The CDR3 has 15 residues. CDR3: CASSFGDASTGELFF. In DNA, the CDR3 is TGTGCCAGCAGTTTTGGGGACGCTTCCACCGGGGAGCTGTTTTTT.

This clonotype was observed a few times. This chain uses TRBV12-3 or TRBV12-4 with TRBJ1-2; TRBD1 is a possible D gene (6 bases). This CDR3 comprises 14 residues. Deletions cut 6 bases from V and 4 bases from J, with 15 bases between. CDR3 in DNA: TGTGCCAGCAGCCCCGTGGGGGCGGGCTATGGCTACACCTTC. As protein: CASSPVGAGYGYTF.

A few counts support this clonotype. The rearrangement uses TRBV4-1 and TRBJ2-3; TRBD2 matches 10 bases. Germline V gene lookup returns CDR1 MGHRA and CDR2 YSYEKL. The CDR3 extends over 17 amino acids. Germline trimming cut 2 bases from V and 6 bases from J; bases unmatched to any gene: 11. As DNA, the CDR3 is TGCGCCAGCAGCCAATTCCTAGCGGGAGTCGGGGGCGATACGCAGTATTTT. Protein: CASSQFLAGVGGDTQYF.

This clonotype turned up a few times. The chain is built from TRBV27 and TRBJ2-7; D is uncertain. This CDR3 is 14 amino acids long. V dropped 4 bases and J dropped 5 bases, with 15 bases sitting between them. Germline-derived CDR1 and CDR2 are MNHEY and SMNVEV (reference sequence). The CDR3 DNA sequence: TGTGCCAGCAGTTCTCTTATGGAAGCGCACGAGCAGTACTTC. Translation: CASSSLMEAHEQYF.

The table lists this clonotype with many counts. V gene TRBV5-1 combines with J gene TRBJ2-1; D possibly corresponds to TRBD2 (6 bases). The CDR3 extends over 14 amino acids. Germline V gene data show CDR1 as SGHRS and CDR2 as YFSETQ. The germline V and J ends were trimmed by 4 bases and 3 bases, with 11 bases remaining between them. CDR3 DNA sequence: TGCGCCAGCAGCATTGGAGGGCACTACAATGAGCAGTTCTTC. Protein sequence: CASSIGGHYNEQFF. Full variable domain (missing parts from reference TRBV5-1 and TRBJ2-1): KAGVTQTPRYLIKTRGQQVTLSCSPISGHRSVSWYQQTPGQGLQFLFEYFSETQRNKGNFPGRFSGRQFSNSRSEMNVSTLELGDSALYLCASSIGGHYNEQFFGPGTRLTVL.

This clonotype has a single count. A much bigger clone sits one base away, suggesting this may be a read error. The V and J genes are TRBV28 and TRBJ1-5; 7 nucleotides match TRBD1. CDR1 and CDR2 (germline): MDHEN, SYDVKM. The trim removed 6 bases at V and 2 bases at J, leaving 7 bases unmatched. The CDR3 consists of 15 residues. The DNA for the CDR3 is TGTGCCAGCAGCACCGGGACAGTGGGCAATCAGCCCCAGCATTTT. This sequence encodes CASSTGTVGNQPQHF. The full variable domain, with the rest looked up from reference TRBV28 and TRBJ1-5, is DVKVTQSSRYLVKRTGEKVFLECVQDMDHENMFWYRQDPGLGLRLIYFSYDVKMKEKGDIPEGYSVSREKKERFSLILESASTNQTSMYLCASSTGTVGNQPQHFGDGTRLSIL.

In its sample, this clonotype was seen many times. The chain uses TRBV12-3 or TRBV12-4 and TRBJ2-1; the D gene is possibly TRBD2 (6 bases). CDR3 length: 11 amino acids. V shed 3 bases and J shed 10 bases, with 7 bases lying between them. CDR3 residues: CASSFGGEQFF. CDR3 bases: TGTGCCAGCAGTTTTGGGGGGGAGCAGTTCTTC.

This clonotype was detected many times. The chain recombines TRBV29-1 with TRBJ2-2, with TRBD2 matching 12 bases. Looked up from germline, CDR1 is SQVTM and CDR2 is ANQGSEA. After removal of 4 bases from V and 0 bases from J, the junction contained 6 bases not matched to a gene. The CDR3 totals 17 residues. CDR3 coding DNA: TGCAGCGTTGGCACTAGCGGGGGGCTGACGAACACCGGGGAGCTGTTTTTT. Amino acid sequence: CSVGTSGGLTNTGELFF.

Only a few counts were recorded for this clonotype. The chain combines TRBV5-5 with TRBJ2-7; D perhaps matches TRBD2 (6 bases). The CDR3 has 14 residues. Germline V gene sequence: CDR1 SGHKS, CDR2 YYEKEE (reference sequence). V was clipped by 4 bases and J by 2 bases, with 13 bases between them. The CDR3 nucleotides read TGTGCCAGCAGCCCCATGGAGGGCACCTACGAGCAGTACTTC. Protein sequence: CASSPMEGTYEQYF. Based on the CDR3 plus reference TRBV5-5 and TRBJ2-7, the full variable domain is DAGVTQSPTHLIKTRGQQVTLRCSPISGHKSVSWYQQVLGQGPQFIFQYYEKEERGRGNFPDRFSARQFPNYSSELNVNALLLGDSALYLCASSPMEGTYEQYFGPGTRLTVT.

This clonotype appeared a few times. The chain couples TRBV5-1 to TRBJ2-7; TRBD1 is a possible D gene (6 bases). Trimming stripped 4 bases from V and 0 bases from J, with 11 bases between. The CDR3 is 14 residues long. CDR1 is SGHRS, CDR2 YFSETQ, per germline. The CDR3 region is CASSKWDNSYEQYF. The CDR3 DNA reads as TGCGCCAGCAGCAAATGGGACAACTCCTACGAGCAGTACTTC.

The V gene is TRBV24-1, the J gene TRBJ2-3, with D perhaps TRBD1 (5 bases). The CDR3 extends over 14 amino acids. V lost 5 bases and J lost 6, with 14 bases in between. Germline CDR1 is KGHDR and CDR2 is SFDVKD. In nucleotides, the CDR3 is TGTGCCACCAGTGCGTCCAGGGTCGAGGATACGCAGTATTTT. As protein: CATSASRVEDTQYF.

This chain joins TRBV7-2 and TRBJ2-2, with a possible D match to TRBD1 (5 bases). Trimming stripped 5 bases from V and 4 bases from J, with 11 bases between. Germline V lookup: CDR1 SGHTA, CDR2 FQGNSA. This CDR3 comprises 14 residues. The CDR3, as DNA: TGTGCCAGCAGCCGAGACAGCCGCACCGGGGAGCTGTTTTTT. Encoded protein: CASSRDSRTGELFF.

V usage is TRBV29-1 and J usage is TRBJ2-2, with D unclear. This CDR3 is built from 13 residues. Deletions cut 6 bases from V and 1 base from J, with 9 bases between. The V gene's germline CDR1 is SQVTM and CDR2 ANQGSEA. CDR3 in amino acids: CSVAAGNTGELFF. CDR3 in DNA: TGCAGCGTCGCAGCAGGGAACACCGGGGAGCTGTTTTTT.

The V call is TRBV4-3, the J call TRBJ2-5, with D possibly being TRBD2 (5 bases). Germline V gene data show CDR1 as LGHNA and CDR2 as YSLEER. Between the trimmed V and J ends, which lost 0 bases and 9 bases, there was a span of 14 bases. The CDR3 is 14 residues long. The DNA for the CDR3 is TGCGCCAGCAGCCAAGATCGTCGTACCGGGGCCCAGTACTTC. This encodes CASSQDRRTGAQYF.

This clonotype was found a few times. This chain uses TRBV27 with TRBJ2-1; D gene uncertain. In germline, CDR1 is MNHEY, CDR2 SMNVEV (reference sequence). Trimming removed 3 bases from V and 10 bases from J, with 10 bases in between. This CDR3 has 12 residues. The CDR3 here is CASSFLGREQFF. The CDR3 DNA follows: TGTGCCAGCAGTTTTCTGGGCAGGGAGCAGTTCTTC.

This clonotype was counted many times. The chain is built from TRBV6-1 and TRBJ2-1, with D possibly called TRBD1 or TRBD2 (5 bases each). Germline lookup yields CDR1 MNHNS and CDR2 SASEGT. The CDR3 covers 14 residues. Trimming pared 6 bases from V and 1 base from J, leaving 10 bases between. In nucleotides, the CDR3 is TGTGCCAGCAGCCGGGACGCATCCTACAATGAGCAGTTCTTC. This gives the protein CASSRDASYNEQFF.

This clonotype was recorded many times. The chain links TRBV29-1 to TRBJ2-1; D is perhaps TRBD2 (5 bases). Germline CDR1 SQVTM, CDR2 ANQGSEA. The CDR3 sequence is 12 residues long. V lost 5 bases, J lost 4 bases, and 9 bases lay in between. For the CDR3, the DNA is TGCAGCGTTTTAGCGCGATACAATGAGCAGTTCTTC. It yields the protein CSVLARYNEQFF.

V usage is TRBV28 and J usage is TRBJ2-3, with TRBD2 matching over 8 bases. Germline assignment: CDR1 MDHEN and CDR2 SYDVKM. The CDR3 covers 15 residues. The trim removed 4 bases at V and 1 base at J, leaving 4 bases unmatched. DNA for the CDR3: TGTGCCAGCAGTTCCTCTAGCGGGCGCACAGATACGCAGTATTTT. This translates into CASSSSSGRTDTQYF.

This clonotype has a count of ten or more. The rearrangement uses TRBV20-1 and TRBJ2-7, with a weak D call TRBD2 (5 bases). This CDR3 comprises 14 residues. CDR1 is DFQATT and CDR2 is SNEGSKA in the germline V gene (reference sequence). V dropped 1 base and J dropped 0 bases, with 10 bases sitting between them. CDR3 DNA: TGCAGTGCTAGAGCTCAGGACTTCTCCTACGAGCAGTACTTC. Encoded protein: CSARAQDFSYEQYF.

The rearrangement links TRBV5-1 to TRBJ2-3; 10 bases align to TRBD2. Germline trimming cut 4 bases from V and 2 bases from J; bases unmatched to any gene: 19. This CDR3 has 20 residues. CDR1 is SGHRS, CDR2 YFSETQ, per germline. CDR3 in DNA: TGCGCCAGCAGCCTAGTTCCCGTAGGGGCTAGCGGGGGCCCCACAGATACGCAGTATTTT. Protein product: CASSLVPVGASGGPTDTQYF.

This clonotype was seen a handful of times. CDR3 DNA sequence: TGTGCCAGCAGCCCTTGGGCGGGGGCCCCCTACGAGCAGTACTTC. It specifies CASSPWAGAPYEQYF. This chain joins TRBV7-9 and TRBJ2-7; TRBD2 might be the D (7 bases). Trimming took off 5 bases at V and 2 bases at J, with 16 bases between the two ends. CDR3 length: 15 amino acids. Germline-derived CDR1 and CDR2 are SEHNR and FQNEAQ (reference sequence).